This T cell receptor (beta chain) appears in the sequencing data of a study of cytomegalovirus exposure and HLA in healthy donors (dated by TCRdb to about 2017). About the study as a whole: According to an earlier analysis of 587 of the donors, about 180 million T cells yielded 117 million unique TCR beta sequences and about 300 Gb of sequence data. Around 330 gigabases of sequencing data and around 90 million unique TCR sequences made up an early release that covered 640 HLA-typed donors. Among the roughly 410 genotyped donors, approximately 76% belonged to the genetic ancestry cluster associated with self-reported Caucasian donors. The study was designed to test whether signatures of past pathogen exposure could be identified by cataloging public T cell receptors. The study profiled the T cell repertoires of under 700 subjects by immunosequencing and related them to cytomegalovirus serostatus. A separate validation cohort of about 110 different subjects was used in addition to the approximately 670-subject first cohort. To predict cytomegalovirus infection status, the study brought together high-throughput TCR immunosequencing, statistical association of individual TCRs with disease status, and machine learning. A later analysis re-examined previously published TCR beta repertoires from more than 650 donors and added high-resolution HLA genotyping to investigate patterns of TCR occurrence. The later analysis used no new phenotypic data to find candidate immune exposures, relying instead on TCR beta sequences and their occurrence across donors. To decide whether each TCR beta V gene segment behaved as functional or pseudogenic, an earlier analysis of approximately 600 of the donors relied on high-throughput TCR beta sequencing. Donor age, sex, ethnicity and CMV serostatus were collected together with the repertoire data. In a later genetic analysis, genome-wide SNP genotypes for about three fifths of the roughly 670 donors were used, and that subset was treated as a discovery cohort. Every discovery cohort repertoire had been produced on one sequencing platform. HLA typing included class I and class II loci at four-digit resolution. Typing coverage differed by locus: A, B, C, DRB1 and DQB1 were typed in about 620-630 donors, DQA1 in 522, DPA1 in 600 to 610, and DPB1 in 472. Four to six DR-DQ haplotypes were handled as single units for association and clustering because linkage in the cohort was strong. Among around 400 genotyped donors of the cohort, an average of about 240,000 unique TCR beta nucleotide sequences were sequenced per donor, around a sixth of them non-productive.

The cohort consisted of approximately 690 healthy bone marrow donors. At the time of sampling, every cohort member was nominally healthy, though immune exposures that went unrecorded were likely present. The donor tested CMV seronegative and was one of the 352 seronegative cohort members. Each donor provided a peripheral blood sample, and peripheral blood mononuclear cells were used for TCR beta sequencing. The Qiagen DNeasy Blood Extraction Kit was used to extract genomic DNA from the blood cell samples. Germline trimming: 5 bases from V, 1 base from J; junction bases outside gene matches: 9. The germline V gene encodes CDR1 MNHEY and CDR2 SMNVEV (reference sequence). Reading from cysteine to phenylalanine, the CDR3 counts 17 amino acids. Only the CDR3 portion is preserved as DNA: 51 bases, with reading frame beginning at the first base. A word on this clone: The specificity of this receptor is unknown. Per-base qualities were not stored, and no clone one base away is much larger.

The library was built by means of the immunoSEQ multiplex PCR assay. For the multiplex PCR, a mixture combining 60 forward primers for TCR Vbeta segments and 13 reverse primers for TCR Jbeta segments was used. The CDR3 region of rearranged TCR beta genes was amplified from genomic DNA by a multiplex PCR assay. The amplified TCR beta libraries were sequenced on the Illumina HiSeq System as 87-base-pair reads. The paper's data handling went like this. A later analysis counted around 72 million unique TCR beta chains across the 550 to 750 repertoires, and around 12 million of these chains were shared by at least two donors. A nearest-neighbor algorithm error-corrected the raw reads and collapsed the reads into unique sequences, merging closely related sequences to remove PCR and sequencing errors. CDR3 sequences were aligned to IMGT reference sequences to assign V, D and J gene segments. For a sequence to be retained, a match of at least six nucleotides to both a V gene segment and a J gene segment was required. A rearrangement was called productive if the CDR3 had no stop codons and remained in frame with V and J, and every other rearrangement was called non-productive. Following IMGT convention, CDR3 was defined as the stretch from the second conserved V-encoded cysteine to the conserved J-encoded phenylalanine. The earlier analysis of fewer than 750 of the donors excluded sequences that lacked an unambiguous match to a single V gene segment. An earlier analysis of approximately 590 of the donors called V segments functional above 56.7% productive rearrangements and segregating when the between-donor standard deviation exceeded 5%. A statistical classification framework was built for diagnosing cytomegalovirus status from the catalog of TCR beta chain sequences. V and J gene assignment, in a later analysis, came from comparing TCR nucleotide sequences with IMGT/GENE-DB human TR gene sequences. Using the TCRdist pipeline, a later analysis assigned CDR3 sequences along with most-parsimonious VDJ recombination scenarios. In a later analysis, every TCR beta chain was defined by the combination of its CDR3 amino acid sequence and its V-gene family, and reads without a unique V-gene family were dropped. In a later analysis, a few hundred highly shared, low-generation-probability nucleotide sequences were removed to address suspected cross-contamination and a sequencing artifact. In a later analysis, a clonal expansion index for each public chain was calculated from normalized within-repertoire ranks of inferred template counts. In a later analysis, generation probabilities were computed with a VDJ recombination model fitted to out-of-frame rearrangements, and the resulting probabilities were checked against IGoR. Hypergeometric tests were used in a later analysis to score TCR-TCR, TCR-HLA and TCR-CMV co-occurrence, with a repertoire-size bias correction applied to the TCR pairs. In a later analysis, false discovery rates were estimated by permuting HLA or CMV assignments 20 times. A later analysis grouped co-occurring TCRs with DBSCAN, adding TCRdist sequence similarity when clustering within HLA-allele-positive subsets. Co-occurrence clustering excluded repertoires with fewer than 30,000 or more than 120,000 public chains, plus five with anomalous nucleotide sharing. Imported from immuneACCESS, the table was reduced by TCRdb to in-frame sequences with V and J called. These copies leave out some clones; in studies compared against another copy, an unresolved V gene accounts for under half, and the cause of the remainder is not known. That table furnishes V, J and clone size, whereas the DNA furnished D and trimming. Within this sample are 160,000 or so clones, with 70% to 80% of them counted one time only. The ten most abundant clones make up 2.1% of the sample.

The study at large found these results: V-gene and J-gene trimming of TCR beta chains was associated with a missense DCLRE1C variant in a later genetic analysis, and the association was replicated in an independent cohort. Correlated functional status among segregating V segments might reflect linkage disequilibrium, but an unknown experimental factor could not be ruled out. The classifier was reported to diagnose cytomegalovirus status with high specificity and sensitivity in both the original cohort and the validation cohort. The presence/absence analyses assumed that sequencing depth was roughly uniform across donors, and that assumption may not be true. In an earlier analysis of some 550 of the donors, most TCR beta V segments were observed in productive rearrangements about 87% or about 30% of the time, broadly matching IMGT annotations. Because counts were too low, fewer than 20 rarely observed V segments, including chromosome 9 orphons, were excluded from the earlier analysis of 500 to 700 of the donors. In a later analysis, HLA-associated TCR beta chains showed more clonal expansion and lower generation probabilities than non-associated chains that were equally common. Some IMGT-functional V segments, including TRBV6-2 and TRBV6-3, could not be told apart with the 87-base-pair reads, so those segments were excluded. A few of the identified cytomegalovirus-associated TCR beta chains were confirmed in vitro to be specific for cytomegalovirus antigens. In the study, approximately 160 TCR beta chains were listed as associated with cytomegalovirus. Because HLA typing was unavailable for some donors at each locus, only the typed subset was used in association tests. It was suggested by the authors that the approach could potentially be generalized to other disease states and immunological phenotypes. At a false discovery rate of 0.05, a later analysis linked under 20,000 TCR beta sequences to specific HLA alleles. In this cohort, only TCR beta chains were sequenced, and detectable features were limited by the absence of alpha or paired-chain data. A cluster of highly shared sequence variants was judged likely to be a technical artifact of the sequencing pipeline. According to a later analysis, most CMV-associated TCR beta chains appeared to be HLA-restricted, and the HLA associations seemed to be driven largely by CMV exposure. CMV serostatus was the only immune exposure information available for the cohort. According to a later analysis, TCR association rates differed among HLA loci, with DRB1 alleles showing the most associated TCRs and HLA-C alleles showing the fewest. A further reported finding was that TCR beta sequences accurately predicted the HLA-A and HLA-B alleles for most subjects in the first cohort. Most TCR sequences were observed very rarely across donors, whereas some public TCRs were present in many individuals. In a later analysis, several top co-occurrence clusters were reported to appear linked to parvovirus B19, influenza, CMV and Epstein-Barr virus. A later genetic analysis reported fewer N-insertions in productive TCRs among donors in an Asian-associated ancestry cluster than the approximately 670-donor mean. Strong co-occurrence of HLA alleles, especially DR and DQ, made assigning TCR associations to individual alleles difficult.

The sequence was obtained from a man in his forties in good health and CMV-seronegative. Input material: PBMCs. The sequence is built from TRBV27 and TRBJ1-5; 9 of the junction bases match TRBD1. The CDR3 is CASSARTGALSNQPQHF. The nucleotide sequence reads TGTGCCAGCAGTGCCCGGACAGGGGCCCTGAGCAATCAGCCCCAGCATTTT.